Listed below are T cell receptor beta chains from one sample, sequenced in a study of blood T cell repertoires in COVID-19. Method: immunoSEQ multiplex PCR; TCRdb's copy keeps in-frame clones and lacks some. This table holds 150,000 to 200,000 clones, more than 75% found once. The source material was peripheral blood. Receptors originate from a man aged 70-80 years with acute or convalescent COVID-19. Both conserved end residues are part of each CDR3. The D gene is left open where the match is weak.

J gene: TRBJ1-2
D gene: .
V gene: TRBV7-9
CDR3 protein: CASSLTRVDGYTF

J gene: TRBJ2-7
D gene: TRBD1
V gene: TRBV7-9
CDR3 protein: CASRYGQGRSYEQYF

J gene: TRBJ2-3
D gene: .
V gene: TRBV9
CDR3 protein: CASSVAQTDTQYF

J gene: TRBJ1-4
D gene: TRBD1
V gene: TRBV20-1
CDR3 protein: CSASNPGTGDEKLFF

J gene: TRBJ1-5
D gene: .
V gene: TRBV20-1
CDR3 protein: CSASVWPNSNQPQHF

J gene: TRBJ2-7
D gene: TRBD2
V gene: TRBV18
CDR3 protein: CASSDYSGGLYEQYF

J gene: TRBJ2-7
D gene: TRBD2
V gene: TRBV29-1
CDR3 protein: CSVEDLPGGEQYF

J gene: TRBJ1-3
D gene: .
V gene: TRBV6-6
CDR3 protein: CASDTGQGNTIYF

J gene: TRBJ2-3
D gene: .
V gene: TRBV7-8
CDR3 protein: CASSFSLVSDTQYF

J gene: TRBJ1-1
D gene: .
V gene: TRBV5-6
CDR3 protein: CASSLWRSTTEAFF

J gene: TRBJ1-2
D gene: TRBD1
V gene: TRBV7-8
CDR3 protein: CASSSRGRGANYGYTF

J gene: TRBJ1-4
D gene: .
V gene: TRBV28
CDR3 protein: CASNLTGKREKLFF

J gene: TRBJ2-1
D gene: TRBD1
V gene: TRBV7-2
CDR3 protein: CASINRGPGNEQFF

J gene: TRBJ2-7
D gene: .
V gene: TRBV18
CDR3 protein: CASSPPSSSYEQYF

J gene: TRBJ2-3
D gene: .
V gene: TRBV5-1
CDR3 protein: CASSSGLAASTDTQYF

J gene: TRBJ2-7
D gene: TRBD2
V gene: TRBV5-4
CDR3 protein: CASSFAGGYEQYF

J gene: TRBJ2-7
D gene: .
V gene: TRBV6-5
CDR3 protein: CASRTAGSYEQYF

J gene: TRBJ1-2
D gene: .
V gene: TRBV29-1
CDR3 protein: CSVEGGDGYTF

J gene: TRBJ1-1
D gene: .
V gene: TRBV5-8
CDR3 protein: CASSPLAQGYGVAFF

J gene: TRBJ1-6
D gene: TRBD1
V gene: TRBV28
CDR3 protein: CASSLTGQGNSPLHF

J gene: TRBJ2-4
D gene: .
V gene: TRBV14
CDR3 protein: CASRNRIALAKNIQYF

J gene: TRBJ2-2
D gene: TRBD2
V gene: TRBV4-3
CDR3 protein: CASSQGAGARYTGELFF

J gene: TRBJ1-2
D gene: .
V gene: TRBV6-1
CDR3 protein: CASSVSAGAEGYGYTF

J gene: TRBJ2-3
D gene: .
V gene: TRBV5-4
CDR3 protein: CASSLEKLNTDTQYF

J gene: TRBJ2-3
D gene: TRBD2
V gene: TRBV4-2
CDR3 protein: CASSQVGLETDTQYF

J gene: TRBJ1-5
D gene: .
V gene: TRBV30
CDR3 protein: CAWRDQGSQPQHF

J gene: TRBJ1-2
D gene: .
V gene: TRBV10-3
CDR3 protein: CATGRGSAYGYTF

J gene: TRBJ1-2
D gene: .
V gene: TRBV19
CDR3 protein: CASSLGSEWIGYTF

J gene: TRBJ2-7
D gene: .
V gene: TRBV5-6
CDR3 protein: CASSLTPDRSYEQYF

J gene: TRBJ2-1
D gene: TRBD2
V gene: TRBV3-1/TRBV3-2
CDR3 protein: CASSPGLAGEDGYNEQFF

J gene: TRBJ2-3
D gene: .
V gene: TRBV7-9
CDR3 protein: CATARGDPGPDTQYF

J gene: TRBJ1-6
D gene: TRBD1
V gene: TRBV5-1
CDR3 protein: CASNFGTGGSYNSPLHF

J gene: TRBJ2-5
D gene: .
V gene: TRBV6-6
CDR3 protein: CASSEDSRTQYF

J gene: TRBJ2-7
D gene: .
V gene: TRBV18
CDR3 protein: CASSPLTGASYEQYF

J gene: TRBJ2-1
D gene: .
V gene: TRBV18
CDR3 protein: CASSPGGASLANEQFF

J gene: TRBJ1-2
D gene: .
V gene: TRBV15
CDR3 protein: CATSRDRAGLLYGYTF

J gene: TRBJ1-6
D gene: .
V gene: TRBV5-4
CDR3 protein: CASSSKLTGTNNSPLHF

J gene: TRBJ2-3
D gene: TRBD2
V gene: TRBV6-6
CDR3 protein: CASSTRSGRTDTQYF

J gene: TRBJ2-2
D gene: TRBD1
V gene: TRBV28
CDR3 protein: CASRTGSGELFF

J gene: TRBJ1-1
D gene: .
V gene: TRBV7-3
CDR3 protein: CASSLTSLREAFF

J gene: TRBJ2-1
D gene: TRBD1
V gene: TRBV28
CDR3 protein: CASSSDRGPYNEQFF

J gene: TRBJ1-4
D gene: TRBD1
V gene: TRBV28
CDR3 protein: CASSLRQGGEKLFF

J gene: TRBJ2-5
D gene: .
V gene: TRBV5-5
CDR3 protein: CASSLPRVLETQYF